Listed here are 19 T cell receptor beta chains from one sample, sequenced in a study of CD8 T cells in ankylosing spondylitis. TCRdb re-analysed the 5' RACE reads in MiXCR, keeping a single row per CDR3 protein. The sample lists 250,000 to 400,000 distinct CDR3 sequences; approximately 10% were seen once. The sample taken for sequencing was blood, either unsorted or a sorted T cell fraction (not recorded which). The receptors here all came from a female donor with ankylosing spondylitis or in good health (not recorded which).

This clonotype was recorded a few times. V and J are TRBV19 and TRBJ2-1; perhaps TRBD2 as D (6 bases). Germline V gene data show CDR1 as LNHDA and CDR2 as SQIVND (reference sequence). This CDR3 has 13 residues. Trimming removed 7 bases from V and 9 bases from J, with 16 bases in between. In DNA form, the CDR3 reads TGTGCCAGTAACCGGGATCCCGGGGGTGAGCAGTTCTTC. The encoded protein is CASNRDPGGEQFF.

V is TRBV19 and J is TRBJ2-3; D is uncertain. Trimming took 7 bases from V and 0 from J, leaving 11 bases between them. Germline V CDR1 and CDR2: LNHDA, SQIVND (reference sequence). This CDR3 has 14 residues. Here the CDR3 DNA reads TGTGCCAGTAAGGCGCGGCCTAGCACAGATACGCAGTATTTT. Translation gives CASKARPSTDTQYF.

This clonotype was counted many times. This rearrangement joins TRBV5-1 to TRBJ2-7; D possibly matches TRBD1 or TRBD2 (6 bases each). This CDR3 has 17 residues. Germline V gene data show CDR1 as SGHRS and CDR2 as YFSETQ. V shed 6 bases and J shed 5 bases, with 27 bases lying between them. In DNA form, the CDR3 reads TGCGCCAGCAAGCATCAGGATCGAGGAGGGGGTCTGGACGAGCAGTACTTC. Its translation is CASKHQDRGGGLDEQYF.

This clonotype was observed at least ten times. The CDR3 sequence is CSADQGGAHEQFF. Here the CDR3 DNA reads TGCAGTGCGGACCAGGGGGGGGCTCATGAGCAGTTCTTC. The chain recombines TRBV20-1 with TRBJ2-1; D may be TRBD1 or TRBD2 (7 bases each). From germline, CDR1 is DFQATT and CDR2 SNEGSKA (reference sequence). The CDR3 has 13 residues. V lost 6 bases and J 8 bases, leaving 17 bases between the germline ends.

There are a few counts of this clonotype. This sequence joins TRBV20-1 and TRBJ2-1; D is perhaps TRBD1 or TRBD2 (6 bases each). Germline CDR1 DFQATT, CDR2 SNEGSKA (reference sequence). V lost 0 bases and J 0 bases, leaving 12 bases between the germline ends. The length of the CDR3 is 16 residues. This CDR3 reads CSARDLAGHSYNEQFF. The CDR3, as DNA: TGCAGTGCTAGAGATCTGGCGGGACACTCCTACAATGAGCAGTTCTTC.

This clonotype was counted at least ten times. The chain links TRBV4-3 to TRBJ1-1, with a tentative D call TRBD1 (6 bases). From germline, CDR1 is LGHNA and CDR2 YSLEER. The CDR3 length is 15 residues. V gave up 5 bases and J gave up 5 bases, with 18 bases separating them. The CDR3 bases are TGCGCCAGCAGCAAAAGTCGGGGGGCTGGAACTGAAGCTTTCTTT. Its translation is CASSKSRGAGTEAFF.

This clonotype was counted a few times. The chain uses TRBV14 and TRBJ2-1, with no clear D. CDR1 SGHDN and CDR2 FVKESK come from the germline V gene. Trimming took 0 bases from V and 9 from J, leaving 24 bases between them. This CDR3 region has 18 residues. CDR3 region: CASSQDGIAWHNWVEQFF. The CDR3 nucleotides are TGTGCCAGCAGCCAAGATGGGATAGCCTGGCACAATTGGGTTGAGCAGTTCTTC.

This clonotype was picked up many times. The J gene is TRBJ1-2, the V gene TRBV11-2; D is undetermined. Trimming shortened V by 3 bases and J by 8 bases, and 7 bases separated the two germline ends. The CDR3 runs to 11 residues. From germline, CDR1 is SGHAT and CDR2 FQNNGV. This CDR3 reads CASSFRGGYTF. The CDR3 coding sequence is TGTGCCAGCAGCTTTAGAGGAGGCTACACCTTC.

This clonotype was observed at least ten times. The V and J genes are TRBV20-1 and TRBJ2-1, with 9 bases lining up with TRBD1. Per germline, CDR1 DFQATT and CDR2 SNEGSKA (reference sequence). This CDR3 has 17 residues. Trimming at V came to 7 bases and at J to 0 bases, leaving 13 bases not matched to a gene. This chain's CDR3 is CSVPATGGPSSYNEQFF. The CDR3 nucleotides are TGCAGTGTACCGGCCACAGGGGGCCCCAGCTCCTACAATGAGCAGTTCTTC.

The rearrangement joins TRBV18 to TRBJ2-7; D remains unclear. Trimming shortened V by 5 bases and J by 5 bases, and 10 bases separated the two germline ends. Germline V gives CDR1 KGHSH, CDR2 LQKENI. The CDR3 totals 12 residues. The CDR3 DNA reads TGTGCCAGCTCATCAATCCCCCACGAGCAGTACTTC. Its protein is CASSSIPHEQYF.

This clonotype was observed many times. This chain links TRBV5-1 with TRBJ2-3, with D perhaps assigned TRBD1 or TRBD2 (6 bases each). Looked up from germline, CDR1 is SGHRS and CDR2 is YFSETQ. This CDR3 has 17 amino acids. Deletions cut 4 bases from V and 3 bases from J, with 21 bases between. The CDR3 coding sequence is TGCGCCAGCAGCCTACAAGGTGGGGGGCTAGGAACAGATACGCAGTATTTT. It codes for CASSLQGGGLGTDTQYF.

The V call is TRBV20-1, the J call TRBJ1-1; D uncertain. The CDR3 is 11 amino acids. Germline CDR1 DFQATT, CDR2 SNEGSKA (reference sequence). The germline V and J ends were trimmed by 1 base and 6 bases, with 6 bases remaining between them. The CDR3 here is CSARGQSEAFF. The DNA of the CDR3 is TGCAGTGCTAGAGGGCAATCTGAAGCTTTCTTT.

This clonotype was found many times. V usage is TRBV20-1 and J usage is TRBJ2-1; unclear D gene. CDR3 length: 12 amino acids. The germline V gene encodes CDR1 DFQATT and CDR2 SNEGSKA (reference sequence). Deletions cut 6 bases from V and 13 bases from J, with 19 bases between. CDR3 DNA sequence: TGCAGTGCAACCGTGGGGATAAAGGGCCAGTTCTTC. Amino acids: CSATVGIKGQFF.

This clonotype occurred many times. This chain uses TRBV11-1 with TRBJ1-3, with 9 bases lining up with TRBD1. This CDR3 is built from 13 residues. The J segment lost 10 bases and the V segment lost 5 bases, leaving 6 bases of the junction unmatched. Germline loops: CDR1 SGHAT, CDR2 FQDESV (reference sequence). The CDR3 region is CASSRGQGWTIYF. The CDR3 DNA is TGTGCCAGCAGCCGGGGACAGGGATGGACCATATATTTT.

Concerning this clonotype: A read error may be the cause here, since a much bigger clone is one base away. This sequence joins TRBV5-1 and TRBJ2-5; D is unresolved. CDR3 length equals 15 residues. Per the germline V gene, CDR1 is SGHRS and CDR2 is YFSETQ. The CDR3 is CASRSLSGSQEPQYF. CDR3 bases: TGCGCCAGCAGGTCCCTCTCCGGGTCCCAAGAGCCCCAGTACTTC.

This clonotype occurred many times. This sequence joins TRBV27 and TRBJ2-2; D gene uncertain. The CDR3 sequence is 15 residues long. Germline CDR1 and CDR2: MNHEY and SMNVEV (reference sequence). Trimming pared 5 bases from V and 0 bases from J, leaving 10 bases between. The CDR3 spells CASSPLWANTGELFF. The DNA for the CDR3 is TGTGCCAGCAGTCCTCTATGGGCGAACACCGGGGAGCTGTTTTTT.

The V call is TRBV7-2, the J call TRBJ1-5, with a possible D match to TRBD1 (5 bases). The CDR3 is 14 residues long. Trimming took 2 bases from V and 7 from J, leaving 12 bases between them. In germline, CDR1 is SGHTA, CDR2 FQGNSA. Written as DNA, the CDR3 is TGTGCCAGCAGCTTATTAGGCAGGGACCAGCCCCAGCATTTT. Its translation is CASSLLGRDQPQHF.

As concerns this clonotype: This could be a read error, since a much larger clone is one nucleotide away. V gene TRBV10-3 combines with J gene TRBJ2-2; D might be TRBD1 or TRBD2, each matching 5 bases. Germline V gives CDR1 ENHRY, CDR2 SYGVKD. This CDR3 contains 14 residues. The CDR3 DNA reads TGTGCCGCACACGGGACCACGAACACCGGGGAGCTGTCTTTT. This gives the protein CAAHGTTNTGELSF.

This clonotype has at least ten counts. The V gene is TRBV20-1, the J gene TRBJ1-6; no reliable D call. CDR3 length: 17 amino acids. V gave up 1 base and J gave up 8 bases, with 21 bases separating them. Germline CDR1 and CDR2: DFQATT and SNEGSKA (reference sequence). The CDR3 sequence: CSARGRNNVFSDSPLHF. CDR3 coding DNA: TGCAGTGCTAGAGGGCGGAACAACGTGTTTTCTGATTCACCCCTCCACTTT.